A selection of T cell receptor beta chains follows, all from one sample in a study of T cell changes during pregnancy in multiple sclerosis. Produced via immunoSEQ multiplex PCR; TCRdb's table is partial and in-frame only. There are 70,000 to 95,000 clones in the sample; about nine tenths occur only once, and 1.5% to 2% lies in the top ten. Sequenced material: peripheral blood, taken before pregnancy. The receptors derive from a female donor with multiple sclerosis, enrolled in a pregnancy study. The CDR3 runs from the conserved cysteine through the conserved F or W. Each record gives: clone size, V gene, D gene, J gene, CDR3 DNA, CDR3 protein. D genes are given only for firm matches. Only some rows state a clone size, as once, few, many or a class for expanded clones.

>NA|TRBV5-1|TRBD1|TRBJ2-7
TGCGCCAGCAGCTCGTGGGCCAGGGGGTCCTACGAGCAGTACTTC
CASSSWARGSYEQYF
>NA|TRBV19|TRBD2|TRBJ2-4
TGTGCCAGTTCTAGCGGGGGGCACCGGTCGGGAAACATTCAGTACTTC
CASSSGGHRSGNIQYF
>NA|TRBV9|TRBD1|TRBJ1-1
TGTGCCAGCAGCAACCCCACGGACAGGGGAACACACATGAACACTGAAGCTTTCTTT
CASSNPTDRGTHMNTEAFF
>NA|TRBV28|TRBD1|TRBJ1-1
TGTGCCAGCAGTAGCGGACAGGGGGGCACTGAAGCTTTCTTT
CASSSGQGGTEAFF
>NA|TRBV29-1|NA|TRBJ1-2
TGCAGCGTGGATAGGGACACGGGCTTGGGCTACACCTTC
CSVDRDTGLGYTF
>once|TRBV7-9|TRBD1|TRBJ1-4
TGTGCCAGCAGACTGGGACAGGGTGAGGAAAAACTGTTTTTT
CASRLGQGEEKLFF
>NA|TRBV19|NA|TRBJ1-6
TGTGCCAGTAGTACCCCGGCGGAGGTGGCCCTCCACTTT
CASSTPAEVALHF
>NA|TRBV18|TRBD2|TRBJ2-3
TGTGCCAGCTCACCAAGCCTAGCGGGCTTCACAGATACGCAGTATTTT
CASSPSLAGFTDTQYF
>NA|TRBV29-1|NA|TRBJ2-5
TGCAGCGCAGGGGCTTACCAAGAGACCCAGTACTTC
CSAGAYQETQYF
>NA|TRBV5-1|TRBD1|TRBJ2-5
TGCGCCAGCAGCTTCGGGACAGGGTATGGAGAGACCCAGTACTTC
CASSFGTGYGETQYF
>few|TRBV5-1|NA|TRBJ2-1
TGCGCCAGCAGAGGTGGGGAGTACTCCTACAATGAGCAGTTCTTC
CASRGGEYSYNEQFF
>once|TRBV6-1|NA|TRBJ1-2
TGTGCCAGCAGACCATTTGGGCTGGGCGGCTACACCTTC
CASRPFGLGGYTF
>NA|TRBV19|TRBD1|TRBJ2-3
TGTGCCAGTAGTCTCTGGACAGGCGACACAGATACGCAGTATTTT
CASSLWTGDTDTQYF
>NA|TRBV5-1|TRBD1|TRBJ2-1
TGCGCCAGCAGCTTGATGACAGGGGGCTCTTATGAGCAGTTCTTC
CASSLMTGGSYEQFF